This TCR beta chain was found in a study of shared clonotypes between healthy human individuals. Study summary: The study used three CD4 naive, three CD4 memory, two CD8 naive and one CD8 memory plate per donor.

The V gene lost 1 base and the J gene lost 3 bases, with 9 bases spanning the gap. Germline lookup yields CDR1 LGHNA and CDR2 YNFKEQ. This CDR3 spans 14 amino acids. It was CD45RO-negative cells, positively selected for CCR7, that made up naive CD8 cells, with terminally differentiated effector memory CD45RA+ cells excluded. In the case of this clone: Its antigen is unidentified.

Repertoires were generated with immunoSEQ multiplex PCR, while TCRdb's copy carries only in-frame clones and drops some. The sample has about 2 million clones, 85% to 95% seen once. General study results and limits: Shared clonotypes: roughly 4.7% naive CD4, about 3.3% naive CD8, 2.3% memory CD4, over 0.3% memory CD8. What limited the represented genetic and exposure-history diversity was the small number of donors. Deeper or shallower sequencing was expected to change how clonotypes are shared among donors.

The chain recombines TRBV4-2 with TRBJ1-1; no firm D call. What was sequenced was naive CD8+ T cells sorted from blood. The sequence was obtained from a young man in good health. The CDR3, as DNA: TGTGCCAGCAGCCAAGGAGTCTTACACACTGAAGCTTTCTTT. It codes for CASSQGVLHTEAFF.